This T cell receptor (beta chain) was retrieved from a study of cytomegalovirus exposure and HLA in healthy donors. 13 Jbeta primers and 60 Vbeta primers were used for the PCR. Only in-frame clones appear in the TCRdb table, and some are missing; sequencing was by immunoSEQ multiplex PCR. Here the sample spans approximately 160,000 clones, roughly two thirds being singletons. Between the trimmed V and J ends, which lost 10 bases and 5 bases, there was a span of 20 bases. The CDR3 extends over 14 amino acids. Germline V CDR1 and CDR2: SEHNR, FQNEAQ (reference sequence). What was sequenced was PBMCs. This TCR came from a woman under 30 in good health and CMV-seropositive. This chain links TRBV7-9 with TRBJ2-5; maybe TRBD2 (6 bases). The CDR3 reads CATRSLGGLETQYF. CDR3 in DNA: TGTGCCACCAGAAGTTTGGGGGGACTGGAGACCCAGTACTTC.